A single sample gave rise to the 12 T cell receptor beta chains below, sequenced in a study of shared clonotypes between healthy human individuals. Assay used: immunoSEQ multiplex PCR; TCRdb lists only in-frame clones, some missing. The table records 500,000 to 650,000 clones, around three quarters of them present only once. The sample taken for sequencing was PBMCs. The receptor set was obtained from a woman in her 40s in good health. Some clones in this sample may be carry-over from other donors' samples.

V usage is TRBV27 and J usage is TRBJ2-7, with 10 bases aligning to TRBD2. V trimming: 7 bases; J trimming: 2 bases; junction bases outside the gene matches: 5. Germline V CDR1 and CDR2: MNHEY, SMNVEV (reference sequence). The CDR3 contains 14 residues. CDR3 sequence reads: CASKPTSGPYEQYF. In DNA form, the CDR3 reads TGTGCCAGCAAACCGACTAGCGGGCCCTACGAGCAGTACTTC.

The sample holds one count of this clone. This rearrangement joins TRBV6-1 to TRBJ1-1; D gene unclear. There are 12 residues in the CDR3. V was pared by 10 bases and J by 0 bases, with 9 bases between. The germline gives CDR1 MNHNS, CDR2 SASEGT. The chain's CDR3 is CAITDMNTEAFF. CDR3 coding DNA: TGTGCCATCACAGATATGAACACTGAAGCTTTCTTT.

This clone was found once. This chain connects TRBV11-3 to TRBJ2-5; 8 bases agree with TRBD1. The V and J ends lost 3 bases and 4 bases, in that order; junction bases with no gene match: 7. The CDR3 covers 15 residues. CDR1 and CDR2 from the germline V gene are SGHNT and YENEEA. CDR3 protein: CASSFSTGERETQYF. CDR3 in DNA: TGTGCCAGCAGCTTTTCGACAGGGGAGAGAGAGACCCAGTACTTC. The full variable domain, in which reference TRBV11-3 and TRBJ2-5 provide the parts outside the CDR3, is EAGVVQSPRYKIIEKKQPVAFWCNPISGHNTLYWYLQNLGQGPELLIRYENEEAVDDSQLPKDRFSAERLKGVDSTLKIQPAELGDSAVYLCASSFSTGERETQYFGPGTRLLVL.

The V call is TRBV7-6, the J call TRBJ2-7; 8 positions agree with TRBD2. CDR1 and CDR2 (germline): SGHVS, FNYEAQ. The V gene end was trimmed by 5 bases and the J gene end by 2 bases; junction bases not matched to a gene: 11. CDR3 size: 16 residues. CDR3 coding DNA: TGTGCCAGCAGCAAACGCGCGGGGGGCACAGCCTACGAGCAGTACTTC. It translates to CASSKRAGGTAYEQYF.

The chain combines TRBV11-2 with TRBJ1-4; D is perhaps TRBD1 (6 bases). This CDR3 contains 15 residues. V dropped 6 bases and J dropped 3 bases, with 14 bases sitting between them. Germline CDR1 is SGHAT and CDR2 is FQNNGV. CDR3 protein: CASRPLGQSNEKLFF. For the CDR3, the DNA is TGTGCCAGCAGACCCCTTGGACAGTCTAATGAAAAACTGTTTTTT.

The chain combines TRBV10-3 with TRBJ1-1; 9 bases line up with TRBD1. The CDR3 has 18 amino acids. CDR1 is ENHRY, CDR2 SYGVKD, per germline. With 0 bases clipped from V and 0 bases from J, the junction kept 8 bases outside the gene matches. CDR3 region: CAISESSPGQGMNTEAFF. The DNA of the CDR3 is TGTGCCATCAGTGAGTCGTCCCCGGGACAGGGTATGAACACTGAAGCTTTCTTT.

This chain connects TRBV4-2 to TRBJ1-4; the D gene is possibly TRBD1 (5 bases). CDR1 LGHNA and CDR2 YNFKEQ come from the germline V gene. This CDR3 is 16 amino acids long. V was pared by 5 bases and J by 2 bases, with 15 bases between. The CDR3 DNA follows: TGTGCCAGCAGCATTCAGGGATCACGGACTAATGAAAAACTGTTTTTT. Protein sequence: CASSIQGSRTNEKLFF.

The table lists this clone with many counts. The chain employs TRBV7-8 and TRBJ2-1, with 8 bases that match TRBD2. Germline-derived CDR1 and CDR2 are SGHVS and FQNEAQ. The trim removed 8 bases at V and 6 bases at J, leaving 12 bases unmatched. The length of the CDR3 is 15 residues. The CDR3 coding sequence is TGTGCCAGCTTCGCCGGGAGGGCGGAGTTCAATGAGCAGTTCTTC. Its protein is CASFAGRAEFNEQFF.

This clone was seen only a few times. The gene calls are TRBV6-7 and TRBJ1-5, with a weak D call TRBD1 (6 bases). TRBV6-7 counts as an open reading frame of uncertain function. CDR3 length: 13 residues. Trimming removed 8 bases from V and 10 bases from J, with 18 bases in between. The CDR3 loop is CASSHPGVHPQHF. CDR3 nucleotide sequence: TGTGCCAGCTCGCATCCAGGGGTTCATCCCCAGCATTTT.

In its sample, this clone was seen a few times. The rearrangement joins TRBV15 to TRBJ1-1; no firm D call. Germline V gene sequence: CDR1 LNHNV, CDR2 YYDKDF (reference sequence). The CDR3 consists of 13 residues. V gave up 1 base and J gave up 1 base, with 4 bases separating them. Written as DNA, the CDR3 is TGTGCCACCAGCAGAGGGAGGAACACTGAAGCTTTCTTT. Amino acid sequence: CATSRGRNTEAFF.

This clone has a single count. This sequence joins TRBV6-5 and TRBJ2-3, with 13 nucleotides matching TRBD2. The CDR3 totals 15 residues. Germline V gene sequence: CDR1 MNHEY, CDR2 SVGAGI. V gave up 6 bases and J gave up 3 bases; unmatched junction bases: 3. CDR3 sequence (DNA): TGTGCCAGCAGATGGACTAGCGGGAGTACAGATACGCAGTATTTT. It yields the protein CASRWTSGSTDTQYF.

The chain joins TRBV30 to TRBJ2-7, with D possibly being TRBD1 or TRBD2 (5 bases each). Trimming took off 1 base at V and 3 bases at J, with 16 bases between the two ends. CDR3 length: 15 amino acids. Germline V gives CDR1 GTSNPN, CDR2 SVGIG (reference sequence). CDR3 residues: CAWSAPRDGVYEQYF. CDR3 DNA: TGTGCCTGGAGTGCCCCCCGGGACGGAGTCTACGAGCAGTACTTC.